This T cell receptor (beta chain) originates from a study of monozygotic twins with cystic fibrosis. Study-level findings and limits: Clonality was generally low (median around 0.01), higher in the most severe patients. Monozygotic CF twin pairs shared significantly more nucleotide-identical clonotypes than unrelated CF individuals did. In this small cohort, shared CDR3 numbers showed no association with age, concordance or disease severity.

Note on this clone: Its antigen is undetermined.

The table came from immunoSEQ multiplex PCR; TCRdb's copy has only in-frame clones and leaves some out. The data contain around 34,000 clones, roughly 66% of them singletons. V shed 6 bases, J shed 3 bases, and the junction held 4 bases outside the gene matches. The V gene's germline CDR1 is ENHRY and CDR2 SYGVKD. This CDR3 is built from 13 residues. The chain links TRBV10-3 to TRBJ1-1; 7 positions match TRBD1. Sequences were obtained from blood. The source of this sequence is a girl aged 10-17 years with cystic fibrosis. CDR3 loop: CAIRQGSHTEAFF. CDR3 DNA sequence: TGTGCCATCAGACAGGGGAGCCACACTGAAGCTTTCTTT.